This TCR beta chain came from a study of T cells after yellow fever vaccination. Findings of the study overall: Contaminating bulk clonotypes could be abundant in FACS-sorted repertoires. Re-detected after boosting: most primary clones, almost 98% of CD4 and 88% of CD8.

TCRdb reanalysed the 5' RACE reads using MiXCR and keeps one entry per CDR3 protein. Here the sample spans 250,000 to 350,000 distinct CDR3 sequences, under 9% being singletons. V lost 1 base to trimming and J lost 0 bases, with 10 bases between them. Germline lookup yields CDR1 MNHEY and CDR2 SVGEGT. The CDR3 covers 17 residues. This clonotype was detected ten times or more. Its specificity is not known. The specimen comprised CD4+ T cells sorted from PBMCs, sampled 5 days after the yellow fever booster vaccination. The V and J genes are TRBV6-2 or TRBV6-3 and TRBJ2-6; D gene unclear. The sequence was collected from a man aged 18 to 29 who received the YFV17D yellow fever vaccine. This CDR3 is CASSYLGPSSGANVLTF. The CDR3 DNA follows: TGTGCCAGCAGTTACTTAGGGCCGAGCTCTGGGGCCAACGTCCTGACTTTC.